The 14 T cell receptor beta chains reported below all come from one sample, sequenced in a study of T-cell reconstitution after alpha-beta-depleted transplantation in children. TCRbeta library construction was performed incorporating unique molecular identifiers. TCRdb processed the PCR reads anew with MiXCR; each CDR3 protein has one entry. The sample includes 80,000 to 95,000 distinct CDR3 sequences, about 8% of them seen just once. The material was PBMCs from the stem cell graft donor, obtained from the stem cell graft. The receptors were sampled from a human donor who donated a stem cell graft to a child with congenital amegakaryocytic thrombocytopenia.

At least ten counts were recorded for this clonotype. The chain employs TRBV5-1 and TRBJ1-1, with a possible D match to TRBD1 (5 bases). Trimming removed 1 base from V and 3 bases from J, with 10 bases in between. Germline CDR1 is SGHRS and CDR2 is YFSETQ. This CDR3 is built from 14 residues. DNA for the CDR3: TGCGCCAGCAGCTTGCGTCAGGGAGACACTGAAGCTTTCTTT. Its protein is CASSLRQGDTEAFF.

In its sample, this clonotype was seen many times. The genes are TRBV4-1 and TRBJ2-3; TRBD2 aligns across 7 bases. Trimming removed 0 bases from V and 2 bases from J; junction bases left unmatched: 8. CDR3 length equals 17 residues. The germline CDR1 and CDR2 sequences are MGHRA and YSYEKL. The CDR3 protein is CASSQEIGLGNTDTQYF. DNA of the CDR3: TGCGCCAGCAGCCAAGAGATCGGACTAGGAAACACAGATACGCAGTATTTT.

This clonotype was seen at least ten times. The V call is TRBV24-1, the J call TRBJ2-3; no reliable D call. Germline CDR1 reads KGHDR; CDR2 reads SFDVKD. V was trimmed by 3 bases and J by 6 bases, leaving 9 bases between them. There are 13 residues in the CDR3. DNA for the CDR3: TGTGCCACCAGTGATCCTTCTCGGGATACGCAGTATTTT. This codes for CATSDPSRDTQYF.

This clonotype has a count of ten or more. CDR3 bases: TGTGCCAGCAGTTTAACAGGGTGGAGGACCCAGTACTTC. It yields the protein CASSLTGWRTQYF. V and J are TRBV28 and TRBJ2-5, with D possibly being TRBD1 (6 bases). The ends were cut back, 2 bases at V and 7 bases at J, with 11 bases in the middle. The CDR3 loop spans 13 amino acids. Germline CDR1 MDHEN, CDR2 SYDVKM.

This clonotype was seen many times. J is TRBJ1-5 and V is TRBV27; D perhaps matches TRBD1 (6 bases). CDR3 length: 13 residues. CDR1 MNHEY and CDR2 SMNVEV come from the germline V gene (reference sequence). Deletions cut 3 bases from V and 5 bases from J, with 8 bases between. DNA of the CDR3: TGTGCCAGCAGTTTGGAGGGGGATCAGCCCCAGCATTTT. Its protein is CASSLEGDQPQHF.

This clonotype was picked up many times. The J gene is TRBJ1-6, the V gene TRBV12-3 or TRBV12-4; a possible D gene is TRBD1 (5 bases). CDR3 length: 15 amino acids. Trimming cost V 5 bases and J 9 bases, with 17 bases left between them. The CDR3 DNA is TGTGCCAGCAGTCCCGAGGGACTTGGGGGTTCACCCCTCCACTTT. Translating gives CASSPEGLGGSPLHF.

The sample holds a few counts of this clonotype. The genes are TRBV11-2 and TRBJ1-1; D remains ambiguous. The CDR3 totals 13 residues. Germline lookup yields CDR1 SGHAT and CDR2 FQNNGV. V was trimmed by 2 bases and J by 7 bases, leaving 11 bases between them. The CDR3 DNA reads TGTGCCAGCAGCTTAACGGGTGGATTTGAAGCTTTCTTT. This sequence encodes CASSLTGGFEAFF.

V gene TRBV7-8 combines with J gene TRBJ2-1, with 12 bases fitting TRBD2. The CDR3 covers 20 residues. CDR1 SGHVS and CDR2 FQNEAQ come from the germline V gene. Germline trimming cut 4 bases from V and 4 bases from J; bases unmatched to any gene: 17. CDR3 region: CASSSRPSYAGLAGYNEQFF. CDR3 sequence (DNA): TGTGCCAGCAGCTCAAGGCCCTCCTACGCCGGACTAGCGGGGTACAATGAGCAGTTCTTC.

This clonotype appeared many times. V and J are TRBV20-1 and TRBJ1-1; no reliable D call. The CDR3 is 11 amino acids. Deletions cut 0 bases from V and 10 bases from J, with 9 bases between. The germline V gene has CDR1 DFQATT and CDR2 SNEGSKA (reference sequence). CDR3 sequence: CSAREGSPAFF. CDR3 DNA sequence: TGCAGTGCTAGAGAGGGTTCACCAGCTTTCTTT.

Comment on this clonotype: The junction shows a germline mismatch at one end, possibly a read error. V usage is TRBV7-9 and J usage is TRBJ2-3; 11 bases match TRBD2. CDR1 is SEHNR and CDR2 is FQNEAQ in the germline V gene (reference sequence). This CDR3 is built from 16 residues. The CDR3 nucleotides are TGTGCCATCTCCTGGGGGACTAGCGGACCCACAGATACCCAGTATTTT. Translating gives CAISWGTSGPTDTQYF.

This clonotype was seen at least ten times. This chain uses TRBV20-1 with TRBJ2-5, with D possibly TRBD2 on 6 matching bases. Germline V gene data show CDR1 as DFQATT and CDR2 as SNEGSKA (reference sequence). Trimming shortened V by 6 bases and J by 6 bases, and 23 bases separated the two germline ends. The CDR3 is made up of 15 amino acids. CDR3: CSATRPAGTSKTQYF. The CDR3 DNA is TGCAGTGCCACGAGACCCGCGGGGACCTCAAAGACCCAGTACTTC.

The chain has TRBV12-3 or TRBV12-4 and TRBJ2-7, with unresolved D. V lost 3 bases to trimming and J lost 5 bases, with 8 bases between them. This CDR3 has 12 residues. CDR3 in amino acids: CASSLRRDEQYF. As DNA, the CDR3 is TGTGCCAGCAGTTTGCGTAGGGACGAGCAGTACTTC.

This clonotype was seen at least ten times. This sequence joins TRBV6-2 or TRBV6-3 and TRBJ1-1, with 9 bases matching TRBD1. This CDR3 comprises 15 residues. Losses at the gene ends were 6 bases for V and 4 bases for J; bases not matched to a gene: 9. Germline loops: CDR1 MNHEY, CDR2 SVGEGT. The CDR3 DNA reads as TGTGCCAGCAGGAGCCACGGGACAGGGAGCACTGAAGCTTTCTTT. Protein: CASRSHGTGSTEAFF.

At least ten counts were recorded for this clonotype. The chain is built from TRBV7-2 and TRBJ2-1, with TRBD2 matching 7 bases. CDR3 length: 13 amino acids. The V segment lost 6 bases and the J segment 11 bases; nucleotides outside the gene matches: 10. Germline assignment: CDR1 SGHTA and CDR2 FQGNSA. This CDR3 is CASRLRTSEKQFF. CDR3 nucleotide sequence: TGTGCCAGCAGATTAAGAACTAGCGAAAAGCAGTTCTTC. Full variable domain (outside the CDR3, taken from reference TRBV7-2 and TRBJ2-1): GAGVSQSPSNKVTEKGKDVELRCDPISGHTALYWYRQSLGQGLEFLIYFQGNSAPDKSGLPSDRFSAERTGGSVSTLTIQRTQQEDSAVYLCASRLRTSEKQFFGPGTRLTVL.